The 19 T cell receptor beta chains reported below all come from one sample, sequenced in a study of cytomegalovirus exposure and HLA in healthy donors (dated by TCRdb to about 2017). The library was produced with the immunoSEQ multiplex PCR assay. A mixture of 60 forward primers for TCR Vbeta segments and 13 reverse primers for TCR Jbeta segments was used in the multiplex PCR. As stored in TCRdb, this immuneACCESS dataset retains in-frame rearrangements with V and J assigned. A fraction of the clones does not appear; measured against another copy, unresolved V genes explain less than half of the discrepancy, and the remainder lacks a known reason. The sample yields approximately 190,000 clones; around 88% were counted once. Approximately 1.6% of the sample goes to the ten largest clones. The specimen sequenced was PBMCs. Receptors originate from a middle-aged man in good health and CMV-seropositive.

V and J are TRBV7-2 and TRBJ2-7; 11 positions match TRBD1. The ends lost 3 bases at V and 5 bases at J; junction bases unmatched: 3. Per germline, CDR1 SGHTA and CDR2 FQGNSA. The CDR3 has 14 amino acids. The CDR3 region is CASSLDRGHDEQYF. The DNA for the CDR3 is TGTGCCAGCAGCTTGGACAGGGGGCACGACGAGCAGTACTTC.

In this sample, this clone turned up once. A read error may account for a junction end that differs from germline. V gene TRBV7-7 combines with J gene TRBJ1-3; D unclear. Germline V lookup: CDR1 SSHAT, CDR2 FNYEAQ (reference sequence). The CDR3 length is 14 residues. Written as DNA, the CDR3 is TGTGCTAGCAGCCAGCTCGGGAGGGGAAACACCATATATTTT. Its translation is CASSQLGRGNTIYF.

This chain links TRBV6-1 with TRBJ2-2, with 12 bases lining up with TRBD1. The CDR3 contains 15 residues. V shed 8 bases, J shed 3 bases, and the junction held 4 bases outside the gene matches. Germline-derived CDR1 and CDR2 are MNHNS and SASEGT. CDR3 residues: CASGDRGQDTGELFF. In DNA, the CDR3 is TGTGCCAGCGGGGACAGGGGGCAGGACACCGGGGAGCTGTTTTTT.

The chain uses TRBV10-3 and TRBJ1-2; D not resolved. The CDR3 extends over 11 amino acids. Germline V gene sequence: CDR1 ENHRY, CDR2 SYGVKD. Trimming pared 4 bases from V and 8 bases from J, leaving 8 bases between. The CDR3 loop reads CAISAREGYTF. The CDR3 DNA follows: TGTGCCATCAGTGCGAGGGAGGGCTACACCTTC.

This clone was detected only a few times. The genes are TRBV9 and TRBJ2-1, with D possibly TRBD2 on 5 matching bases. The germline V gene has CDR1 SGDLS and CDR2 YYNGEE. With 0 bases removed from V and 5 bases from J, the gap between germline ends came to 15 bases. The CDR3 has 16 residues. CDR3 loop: CASSVDGWTGNNEQFF. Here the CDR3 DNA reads TGTGCCAGCAGCGTAGATGGGTGGACTGGAAACAATGAGCAGTTCTTC.

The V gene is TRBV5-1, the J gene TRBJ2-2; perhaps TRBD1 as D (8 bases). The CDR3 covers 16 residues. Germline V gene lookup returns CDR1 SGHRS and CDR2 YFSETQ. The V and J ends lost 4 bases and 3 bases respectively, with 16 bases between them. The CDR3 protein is CASSPDRAGDTGELFF. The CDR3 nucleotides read TGCGCCAGCAGCCCGGACAGGGCGGGGGACACCGGGGAGCTGTTTTTT.

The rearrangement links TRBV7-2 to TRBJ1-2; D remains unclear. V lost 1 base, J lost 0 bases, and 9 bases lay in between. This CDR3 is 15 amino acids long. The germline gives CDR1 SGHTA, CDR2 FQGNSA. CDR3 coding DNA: TGTGCCAGCAGCTTAGTGCCAGGAACTAACTATGGCTACACCTTC. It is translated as CASSLVPGTNYGYTF.

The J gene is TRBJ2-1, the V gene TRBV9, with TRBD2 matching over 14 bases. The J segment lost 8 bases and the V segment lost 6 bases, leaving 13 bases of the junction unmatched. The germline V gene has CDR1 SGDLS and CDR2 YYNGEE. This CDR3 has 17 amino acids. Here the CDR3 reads CASKGLAGVTPVDEQFF. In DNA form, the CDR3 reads TGTGCCAGCAAGGGACTAGCGGGAGTCACGCCCGTCGATGAGCAGTTCTTC. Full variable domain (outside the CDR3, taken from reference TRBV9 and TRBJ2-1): DSGVTQTPKHLITATGQRVTLRCSPRSGDLSVYWYQQSLDQGLQFLIQYYNGEERAKGNILERFSAQQFPDLHSELNLSSLELGDSALYFCASKGLAGVTPVDEQFFGPGTRLTVL.

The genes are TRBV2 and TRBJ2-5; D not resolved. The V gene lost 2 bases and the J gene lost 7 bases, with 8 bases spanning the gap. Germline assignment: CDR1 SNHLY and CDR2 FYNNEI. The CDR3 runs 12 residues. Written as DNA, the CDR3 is TGTGCCAGCAGTGAAAGTGAGTGGACCCAGTACTTC. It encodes CASSESEWTQYF.

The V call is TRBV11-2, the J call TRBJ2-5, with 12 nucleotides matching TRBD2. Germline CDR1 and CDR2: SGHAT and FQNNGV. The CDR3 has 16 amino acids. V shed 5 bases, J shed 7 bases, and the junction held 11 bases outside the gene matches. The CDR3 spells CASSLRLAGEPGTQYF. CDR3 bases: TGTGCCAGCAGCCTGCGACTAGCGGGAGAACCAGGGACCCAGTACTTC.

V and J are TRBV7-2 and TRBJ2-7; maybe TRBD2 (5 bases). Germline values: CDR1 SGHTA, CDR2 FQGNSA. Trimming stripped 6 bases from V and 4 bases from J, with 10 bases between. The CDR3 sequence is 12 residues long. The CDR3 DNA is TGTGCCAGCAGTCGGGATTTGTACGAGCAGTACTTC. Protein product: CASSRDLYEQYF.

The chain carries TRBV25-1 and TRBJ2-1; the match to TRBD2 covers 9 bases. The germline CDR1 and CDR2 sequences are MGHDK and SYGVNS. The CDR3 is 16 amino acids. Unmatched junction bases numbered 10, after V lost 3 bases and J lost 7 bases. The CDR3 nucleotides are TGTGCCAGCAGTGATCTTGCGGGAGGGCTTGTAAATGAGCAGTTCTTC. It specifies CASSDLAGGLVNEQFF.

The CDR3 region has the DNA TGTGCCAGCAGTGCCCTGACAGACAACTATGGCTACACCTTC. Its protein is CASSALTDNYGYTF. V usage is TRBV6-1 and J usage is TRBJ1-2; possibly TRBD1 for D (5 bases). The CDR3 has 14 amino acids. Per germline, CDR1 MNHNS and CDR2 SASEGT. V dropped 4 bases and J dropped 2 bases, with 11 bases sitting between them.

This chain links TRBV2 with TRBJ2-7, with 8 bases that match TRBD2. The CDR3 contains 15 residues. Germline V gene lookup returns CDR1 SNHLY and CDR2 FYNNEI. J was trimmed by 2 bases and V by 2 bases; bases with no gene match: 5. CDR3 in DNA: TGTGCCAGCAGTGAATTGGTAGCGGGGCCCTACGAGCAGTACTTC. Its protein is CASSELVAGPYEQYF.

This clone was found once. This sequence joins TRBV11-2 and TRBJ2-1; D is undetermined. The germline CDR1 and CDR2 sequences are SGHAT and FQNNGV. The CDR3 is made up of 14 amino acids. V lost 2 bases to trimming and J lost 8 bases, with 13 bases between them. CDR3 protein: CASSLSFISDEQFF. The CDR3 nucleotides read TGTGCCAGCAGCTTATCCTTTATTTCGGATGAGCAGTTCTTC. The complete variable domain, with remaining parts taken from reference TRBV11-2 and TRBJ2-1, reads EAGVAQSPRYKIIEKRQSVAFWCNPISGHATLYWYQQILGQGPKLLIQFQNNGVVDDSQLPKDRFSAERLKGVDSTLKIQPAKLEDSAVYLCASSLSFISDEQFFGPGTRLTVL.

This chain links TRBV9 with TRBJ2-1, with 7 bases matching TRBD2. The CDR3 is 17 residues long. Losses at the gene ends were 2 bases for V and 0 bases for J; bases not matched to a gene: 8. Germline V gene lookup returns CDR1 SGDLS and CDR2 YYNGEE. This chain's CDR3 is CASSVGRAGSSYNEQFF. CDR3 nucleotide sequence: TGTGCCAGCAGCGTTGGGCGAGCGGGGAGCTCCTACAATGAGCAGTTCTTC. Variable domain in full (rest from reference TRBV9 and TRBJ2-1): DSGVTQTPKHLITATGQRVTLRCSPRSGDLSVYWYQQSLDQGLQFLIQYYNGEERAKGNILERFSAQQFPDLHSELNLSSLELGDSALYFCASSVGRAGSSYNEQFFGPGTRLTVL.

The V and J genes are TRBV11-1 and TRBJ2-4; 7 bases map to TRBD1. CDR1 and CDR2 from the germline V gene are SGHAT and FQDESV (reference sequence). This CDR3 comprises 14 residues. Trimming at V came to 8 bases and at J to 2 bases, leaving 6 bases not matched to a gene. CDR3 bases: TGTGCCAGCCTTGACAGGGCTTCCAAAAACATTCAGTACTTC. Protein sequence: CASLDRASKNIQYF.

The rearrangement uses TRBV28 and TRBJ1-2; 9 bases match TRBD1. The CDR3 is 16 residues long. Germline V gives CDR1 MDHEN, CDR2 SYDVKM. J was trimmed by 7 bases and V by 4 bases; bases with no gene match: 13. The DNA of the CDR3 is TGTGCCAGCAGTTCCTTTCTTGGACAGGGGTTGAGTGGCTACACCTTC. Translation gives CASSSFLGQGLSGYTF.

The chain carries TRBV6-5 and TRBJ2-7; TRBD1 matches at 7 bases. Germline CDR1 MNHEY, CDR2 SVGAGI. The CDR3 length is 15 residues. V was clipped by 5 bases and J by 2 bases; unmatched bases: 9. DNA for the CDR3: TGTGCCAGCAGTCAACCCGGGACAGAGGCCTACGAGCAGTACTTC. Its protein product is CASSQPGTEAYEQYF.